A single count supports the clone carrying this T cell receptor (beta chain). These data originate in a study of blood T cell repertoires in COVID-19. The assay was immunoSEQ multiplex PCR, and TCRdb's table has in-frame clones only and misses some. This table holds about 200,000 clones, more than 80% found once. CDR1 and CDR2 from the germline V gene are MDHEN and SYDVKM. Trimming removed 3 bases from V and 10 bases from J; junction bases left unmatched: 6. This CDR3 has 13 amino acids. This TCR came from a man aged 30-40 years who had recovered from COVID-19. The sample consisted of PBMCs or T cells enriched from blood (not recorded which). The chain is built from TRBV28 and TRBJ2-1; 7 bases map to TRBD1. DNA for the CDR3: TGTGCCAGCAGTTTTCAAGGGGGCTGGGAGCAGTTCTTC. It yields the protein CASSFQGGWEQFF. The variable domain in full, completed from reference TRBV28 and TRBJ2-1, reads DVKVTQSSRYLVKRTGEKVFLECVQDMDHENMFWYRQDPGLGLRLIYFSYDVKMKEKGDIPEGYSVSREKKERFSLILESASTNQTSMYLCASSFQGGWEQFFGPGTRLTVL.